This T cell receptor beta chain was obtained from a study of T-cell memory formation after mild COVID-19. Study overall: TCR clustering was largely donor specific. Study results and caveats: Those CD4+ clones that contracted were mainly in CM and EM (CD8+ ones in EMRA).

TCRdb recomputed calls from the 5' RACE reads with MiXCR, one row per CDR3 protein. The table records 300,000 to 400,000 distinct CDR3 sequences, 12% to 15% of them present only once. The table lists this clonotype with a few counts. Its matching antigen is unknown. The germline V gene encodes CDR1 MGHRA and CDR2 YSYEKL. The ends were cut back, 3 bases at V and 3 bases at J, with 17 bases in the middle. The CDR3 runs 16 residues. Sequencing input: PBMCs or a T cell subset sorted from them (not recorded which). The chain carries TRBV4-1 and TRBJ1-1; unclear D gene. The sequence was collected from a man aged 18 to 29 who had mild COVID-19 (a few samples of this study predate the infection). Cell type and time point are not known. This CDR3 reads CASSQAPIGGDTEAFF. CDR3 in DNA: TGCGCCAGCAGCCAGGCCCCGATAGGCGGGGACACTGAAGCTTTCTTT.